Listed here are 13 T cell receptor beta chains from one sample, sequenced in a study of blood T cell repertoires in COVID-19. The repertoire was sequenced with immunoSEQ multiplex PCR; TCRdb's copy has only in-frame clones and lacks some. The data show about 13,000 clones, 70% to 90% seen once. Material: peripheral blood. These receptors came from a man older than 75 with acute or convalescent COVID-19.

This clone was observed a handful of times. The gene calls are TRBV6-1 and TRBJ1-3; D is uncertain. Germline loops: CDR1 MNHNS, CDR2 SASEGT. The germline V and J ends were trimmed by 3 bases and 11 bases, with 8 bases remaining between them. The CDR3 is 11 amino acids. The CDR3 here is CASSERRAIYF. The CDR3 region has the DNA TGTGCCAGCAGTGAGCGGAGAGCCATATATTTT.

V usage is TRBV9 and J usage is TRBJ2-3; D gene unclear. Deletions cut 0 bases from V and 6 bases from J, with 2 bases between. Germline V CDR1 and CDR2: SGDLS, YYNGEE. This CDR3 has 11 amino acids. The CDR3 loop reads CASSVADTQYF. CDR3 coding DNA: TGTGCCAGCAGCGTAGCGGATACGCAGTATTTT.

This chain joins TRBV3-1 (or the pseudogene TRBV3-2) and TRBJ2-1; 14 bases map to TRBD2. This CDR3 is built from 15 residues. J gave up 8 bases and V 6 bases, and 6 bases lay outside the gene matches. From germline, CDR1 is LGHDT and CDR2 YNNKEL (reference sequence). The DNA of the CDR3 is TGTGCCAGCAGTCCAGGACTAGCGGGAGGTTATGAGCAGTTCTTC. Encoded protein: CASSPGLAGGYEQFF.

The chain combines TRBV5-1 with TRBJ2-1, with 7 bases aligning to TRBD2. CDR1 is SGHRS, CDR2 YFSETQ, per germline. This CDR3 has 16 amino acids. V shed 0 bases, J shed 7 bases, and the junction held 10 bases outside the gene matches. The CDR3 reads CASSLGPGGGQNEQFF. CDR3 DNA sequence: TGCGCCAGCAGCTTGGGACCTGGCGGGGGTCAAAATGAGCAGTTCTTC.

V usage is TRBV6-9 and J usage is TRBJ2-3; D not resolved. Trimming cost V 4 bases and J 2 bases, with 4 bases left between them. The CDR3 spans 12 residues. CDR1 and CDR2 (germline): MNHGY, SVAAGI. CDR3 sequence: CASSSITDTQYF. In DNA, the CDR3 is TGTGCCAGCAGTTCAATCACAGATACGCAGTATTTT.

The chain employs TRBV21-1 and TRBJ1-5. TRBV21-1 is noted as a pseudogene. The CDR3 has 16 residues. This CDR3 reads CASSKARVRLIQPQHF. The CDR3 nucleotides read TGTGCCAGCAGCAAAGCGAGGGTACGACTTATTCAGCCCCAGCATTTT.

V and J are TRBV5-1 and TRBJ2-2, with D possibly TRBD1 on 6 matching bases. The CDR3 consists of 14 residues. Germline CDR1 reads SGHRS; CDR2 reads YFSETQ. V lost 4 bases and J lost 4, with 11 bases in between. In nucleotides, the CDR3 is TGCGCCAGCAGCGAAACAGGGTTCACCGGGGAGCTGTTTTTT. Translating it yields CASSETGFTGELFF.

In DNA, the CDR3 is TGCGCCAGCAGCCAAGATCTCGCGGGGGGCTCCTCTGGGGCCAACGTCCTGACTTTC. Translation gives CASSQDLAGGSSGANVLTF. V is TRBV4-1 and J is TRBJ2-6; 8 bases agree with TRBD2. The CDR3 consists of 19 residues. The trim removed 0 bases at V and 0 bases at J, leaving 7 bases unmatched. Germline CDR1 and CDR2: MGHRA and YSYEKL.

In this sample, this clone turned up a few times. The rearrangement joins TRBV24-1 to TRBJ2-1, with a possible D match to TRBD2 (5 bases). This CDR3 has 16 residues. Per germline, CDR1 KGHDR and CDR2 SFDVKD. The V and J ends lost 4 bases and 4 bases respectively, with 16 bases between them. CDR3 nucleotide sequence: TGTGCCACCAGTGACTCCAGCGGCCTCCATTACAATGAGCAGTTCTTC. Its protein product is CATSDSSGLHYNEQFF.

The rearrangement joins TRBV19 to TRBJ1-4; no firm D call. This CDR3 region has 15 residues. From germline, CDR1 is LNHDA and CDR2 SQIVND (reference sequence). V dropped 4 bases and J dropped 11 bases, with 20 bases sitting between them. Here the CDR3 DNA reads TGTGCCAGTAGTACCCCTGGACTTACCTATGGGAAACTGTTTTTT. Its protein product is CASSTPGLTYGKLFF.

This clone was seen only a few times. V is TRBV6-2 or TRBV6-3 and J is TRBJ2-1; 10 bases fit TRBD1. J was trimmed by 8 bases and V by 5 bases; bases with no gene match: 12. Germline-derived CDR1 and CDR2 are MNHEY and SVGEGT. There are 16 residues in the CDR3. CDR3 bases: TGTGCCAGCAGTGGCCGACGGGACAGGGGAGGCTATGAGCAGTTCTTC. The encoded protein is CASSGRRDRGGYEQFF.

The chain combines TRBV3-1 (or the pseudogene TRBV3-2) with TRBJ1-2, with 7 bases identical to TRBD1. This CDR3 is 14 amino acids long. The germline V gene encodes CDR1 LGHDT and CDR2 YNNKEL (reference sequence). With 1 base clipped from V and 4 bases from J, the junction kept 3 bases outside the gene matches. The CDR3 is CASSQGTGLYGYTF. DNA of the CDR3: TGTGCCAGCAGCCAAGGGACAGGACTCTATGGCTACACCTTC.

The J gene is TRBJ1-3, the V gene TRBV7-9, with 7 bases matching TRBD1. This CDR3 has 15 residues. Looked up from germline, CDR1 is SEHNR and CDR2 is FQNEAQ (reference sequence). Trimming cost V 5 bases and J 1 base; bases outside gene matches: 5. Here the CDR3 DNA reads TGTGCCAGCAGCCCAGGGGGTAGGTCTGGAAACACCATATATTTT. Translated, it gives CASSPGGRSGNTIYF.